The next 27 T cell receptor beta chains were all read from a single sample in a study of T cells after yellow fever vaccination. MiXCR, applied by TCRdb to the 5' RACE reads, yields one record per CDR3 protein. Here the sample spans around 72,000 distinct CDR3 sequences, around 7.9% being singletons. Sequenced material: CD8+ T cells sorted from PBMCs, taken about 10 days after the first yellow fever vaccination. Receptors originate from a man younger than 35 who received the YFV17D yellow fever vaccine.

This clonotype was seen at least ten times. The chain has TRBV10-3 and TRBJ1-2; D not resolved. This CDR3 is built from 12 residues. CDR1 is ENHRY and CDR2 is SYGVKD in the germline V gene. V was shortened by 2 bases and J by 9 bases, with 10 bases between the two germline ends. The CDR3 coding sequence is TGTGCCATCAGTGAGCCCGATGGGAGCTACACCTTC. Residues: CAISEPDGSYTF.

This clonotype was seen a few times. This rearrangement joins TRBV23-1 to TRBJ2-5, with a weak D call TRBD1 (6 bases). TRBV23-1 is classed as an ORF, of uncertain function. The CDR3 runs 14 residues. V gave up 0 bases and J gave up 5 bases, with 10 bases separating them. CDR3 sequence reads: CASSQSRQVETQYF. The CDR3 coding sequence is TGCGCCAGCAGTCAATCTAGACAGGTGGAGACCCAGTACTTC.

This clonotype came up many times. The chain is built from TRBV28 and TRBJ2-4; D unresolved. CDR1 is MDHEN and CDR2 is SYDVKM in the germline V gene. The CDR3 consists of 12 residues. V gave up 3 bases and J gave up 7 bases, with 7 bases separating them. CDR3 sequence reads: CASSFRANIQYF. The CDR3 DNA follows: TGTGCCAGCAGTTTCCGGGCCAACATTCAGTACTTC. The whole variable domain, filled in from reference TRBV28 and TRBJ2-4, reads DVKVTQSSRYLVKRTGEKVFLECVQDMDHENMFWYRQDPGLGLRLIYFSYDVKMKEKGDIPEGYSVSREKKERFSLILESASTNQTSMYLCASSFRANIQYFGAGTRLSVL.

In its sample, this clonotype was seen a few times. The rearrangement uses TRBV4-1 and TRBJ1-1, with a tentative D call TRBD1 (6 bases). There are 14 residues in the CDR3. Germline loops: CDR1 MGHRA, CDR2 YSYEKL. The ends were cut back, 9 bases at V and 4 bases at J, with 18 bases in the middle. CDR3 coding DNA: TGCGCCAGTGACACAGGGCGTGGCAGCACTGAAGCTTTCTTT. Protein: CASDTGRGSTEAFF.

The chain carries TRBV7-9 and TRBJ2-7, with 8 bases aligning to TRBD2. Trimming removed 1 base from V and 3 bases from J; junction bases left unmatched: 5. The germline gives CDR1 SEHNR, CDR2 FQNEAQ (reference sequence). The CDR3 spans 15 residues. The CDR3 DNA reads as TGTGCCAGCAGCTTAGTAACTAGCGGACGCTACGAGCAGTACTTC. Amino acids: CASSLVTSGRYEQYF.

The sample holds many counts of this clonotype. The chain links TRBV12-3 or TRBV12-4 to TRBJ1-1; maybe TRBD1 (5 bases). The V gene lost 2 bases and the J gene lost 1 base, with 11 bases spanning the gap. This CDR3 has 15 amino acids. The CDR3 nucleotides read TGTGCCAGCAGTTTATACGGGGGGTCGAACACTGAAGCTTTCTTT. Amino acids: CASSLYGGSNTEAFF.

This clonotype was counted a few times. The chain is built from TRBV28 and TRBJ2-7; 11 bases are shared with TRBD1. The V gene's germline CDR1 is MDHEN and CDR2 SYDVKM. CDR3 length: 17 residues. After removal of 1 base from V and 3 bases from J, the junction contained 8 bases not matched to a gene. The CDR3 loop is CASSLSLRTGGNYEQYV. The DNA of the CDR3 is TGTGCCAGCAGTTTATCTCTCCGGACAGGGGGCAACTACGAGCAGTACGTC.

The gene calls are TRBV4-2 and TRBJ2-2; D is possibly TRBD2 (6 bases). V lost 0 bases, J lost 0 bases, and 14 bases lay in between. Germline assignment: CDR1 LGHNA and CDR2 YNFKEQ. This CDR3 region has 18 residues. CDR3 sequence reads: CASSQERWRGSNTGELFF. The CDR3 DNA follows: TGTGCCAGCAGCCAAGAAAGGTGGCGGGGCTCGAACACCGGGGAGCTGTTTTTT.

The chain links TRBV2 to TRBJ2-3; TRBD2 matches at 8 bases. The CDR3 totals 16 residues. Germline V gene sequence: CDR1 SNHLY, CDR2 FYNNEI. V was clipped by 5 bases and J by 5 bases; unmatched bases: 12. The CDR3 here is CASSSPRGGAKDTQYF. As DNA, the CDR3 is TGTGCCAGCAGTTCCCCCCGGGGGGGAGCAAAAGATACGCAGTATTTT. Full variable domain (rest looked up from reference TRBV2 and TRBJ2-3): EPEVTQTPSHQVTQMGQEVILRCVPISNHLYFYWYRQILGQKVEFLVSFYNNEISEKSEIFDDQFSVERPDGSNFTLKIRSTKLEDSAMYFCASSSPRGGAKDTQYFGPGTRLTVL.

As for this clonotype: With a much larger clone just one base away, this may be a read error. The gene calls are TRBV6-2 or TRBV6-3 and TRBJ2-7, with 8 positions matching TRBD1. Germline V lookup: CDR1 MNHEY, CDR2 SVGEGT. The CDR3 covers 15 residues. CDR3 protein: CGSSDRDRRSYEQYV. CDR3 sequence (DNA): TGTGGCAGCAGTGACCGGGACAGGCGATCCTACGAGCAGTACGTC.

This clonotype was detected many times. As DNA, the CDR3 is TGCGCCAGCAGCCAAGATGGACTAGCGGGACTAACAGATACGCAGTATTTT. Protein: CASSQDGLAGLTDTQYF. The chain carries TRBV4-1 and TRBJ2-3; 12 bases are a match to TRBD2. The CDR3 has 17 residues. The V gene end was trimmed by 0 bases and the J gene end by 3 bases; junction bases not matched to a gene: 4. Per the germline V gene, CDR1 is MGHRA and CDR2 is YSYEKL.

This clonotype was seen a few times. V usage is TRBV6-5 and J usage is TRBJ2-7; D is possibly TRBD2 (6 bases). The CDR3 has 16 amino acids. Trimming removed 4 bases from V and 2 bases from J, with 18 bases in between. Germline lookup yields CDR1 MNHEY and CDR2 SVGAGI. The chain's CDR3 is CASSSPKPTRPYEQYV. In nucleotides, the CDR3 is TGTGCCAGCAGTTCCCCTAAACCGACTAGACCCTACGAGCAGTACGTC.

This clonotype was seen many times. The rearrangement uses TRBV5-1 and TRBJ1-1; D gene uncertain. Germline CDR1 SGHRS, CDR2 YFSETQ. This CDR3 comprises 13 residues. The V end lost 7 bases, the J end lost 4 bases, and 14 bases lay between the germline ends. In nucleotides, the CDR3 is TGCGCCAGCGCTGTCGGGTCGGGCACTGAAGCTTTCTTT. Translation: CASAVGSGTEAFF.

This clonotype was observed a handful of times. This CDR3 reads CATLISSPQETQYF. In DNA, the CDR3 is TGTGCCACCCTGATTAGTTCCCCCCAAGAGACCCAGTACTTC. The gene calls are TRBV2 and TRBJ2-5; D gene unclear. The CDR3 runs 14 residues. Germline lookup yields CDR1 SNHLY and CDR2 FYNNEI. Trimming cost V 10 bases and J 1 base, with 16 bases left between them.

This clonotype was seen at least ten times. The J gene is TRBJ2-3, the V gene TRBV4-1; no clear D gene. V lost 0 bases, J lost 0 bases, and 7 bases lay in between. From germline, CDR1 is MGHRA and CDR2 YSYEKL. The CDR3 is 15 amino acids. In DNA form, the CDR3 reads TGCGCCAGCAGCCAAGAACTAAGGAGCACAGATACGCAGTATTTT. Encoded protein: CASSQELRSTDTQYF.

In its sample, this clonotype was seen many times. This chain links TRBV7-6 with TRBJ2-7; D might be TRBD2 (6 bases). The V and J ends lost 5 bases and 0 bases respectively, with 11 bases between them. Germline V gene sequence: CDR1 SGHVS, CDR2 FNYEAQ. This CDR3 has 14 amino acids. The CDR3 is CASSRGLNSYEQYF. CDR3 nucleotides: TGTGCCAGCAGCCGGGGACTCAACTCCTACGAGCAGTACTTC.

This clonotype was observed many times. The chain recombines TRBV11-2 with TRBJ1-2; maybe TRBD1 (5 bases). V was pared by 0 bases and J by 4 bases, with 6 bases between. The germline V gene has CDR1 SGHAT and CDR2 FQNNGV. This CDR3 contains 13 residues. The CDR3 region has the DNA TGTGCCAGCAGCTTAGACAGGGCCTATGGCTACACCTTC. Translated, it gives CASSLDRAYGYTF.

DNA for the CDR3: TGCGCCAGCAGCCAAGATAGGCTAGCCGGGGAGACCCAGTACTTC. Amino acids: CASSQDRLAGETQYF. The chain employs TRBV4-3 and TRBJ2-5; possible D gene TRBD2, 5 bases. V lost 0 bases to trimming and J lost 5 bases, with 13 bases between them. The CDR3 spans 15 residues. Germline CDR1 LGHNA, CDR2 YSLEER.

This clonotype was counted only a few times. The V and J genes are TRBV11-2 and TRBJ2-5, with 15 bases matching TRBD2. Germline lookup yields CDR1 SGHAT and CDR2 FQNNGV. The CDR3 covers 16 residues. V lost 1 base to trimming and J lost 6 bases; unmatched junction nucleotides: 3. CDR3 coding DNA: TGTGCCAGCAGCTTAGTCGGACTAGCGGGGGGGAAGACCCAGTACTTC. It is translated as CASSLVGLAGGKTQYF.

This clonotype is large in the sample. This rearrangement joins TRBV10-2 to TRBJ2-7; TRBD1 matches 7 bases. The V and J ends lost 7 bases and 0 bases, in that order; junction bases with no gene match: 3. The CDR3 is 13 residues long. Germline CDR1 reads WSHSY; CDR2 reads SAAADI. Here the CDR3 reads CASMTGHSYEQYF. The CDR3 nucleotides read TGCGCCAGCATGACAGGGCACTCCTACGAGCAGTACTTC.

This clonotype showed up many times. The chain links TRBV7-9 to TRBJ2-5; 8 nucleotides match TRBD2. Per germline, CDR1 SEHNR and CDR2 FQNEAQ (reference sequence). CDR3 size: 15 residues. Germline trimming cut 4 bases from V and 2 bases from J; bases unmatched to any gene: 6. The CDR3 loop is CASSSVLAGQETQYF. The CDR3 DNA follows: TGTGCCAGCAGCTCGGTGCTAGCGGGTCAAGAGACCCAGTACTTC.

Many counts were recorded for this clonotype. CDR3 coding DNA: TGCGCCAGCAGCACACCTTTGAACACTGAAGCTTTCTTT. This gives the protein CASSTPLNTEAFF. The chain has TRBV5-1 and TRBJ1-1; D is unclear. Germline loops: CDR1 SGHRS, CDR2 YFSETQ. This CDR3 has 13 amino acids. V was pared by 4 bases and J by 0 bases, with 7 bases between.

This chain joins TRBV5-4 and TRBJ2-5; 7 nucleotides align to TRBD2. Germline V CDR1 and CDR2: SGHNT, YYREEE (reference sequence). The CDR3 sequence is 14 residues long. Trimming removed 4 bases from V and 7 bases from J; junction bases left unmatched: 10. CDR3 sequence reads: CASSPSSGEGTQYF. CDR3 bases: TGTGCCAGCAGCCCCTCCAGCGGGGAGGGGACCCAGTACTTC.

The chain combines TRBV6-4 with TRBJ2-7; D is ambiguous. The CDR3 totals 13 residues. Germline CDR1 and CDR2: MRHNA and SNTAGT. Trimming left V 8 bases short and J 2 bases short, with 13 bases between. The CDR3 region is CASGSWTPYEQYF. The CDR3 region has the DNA TGTGCCAGCGGCTCCTGGACCCCCTACGAGCAGTACTTC.

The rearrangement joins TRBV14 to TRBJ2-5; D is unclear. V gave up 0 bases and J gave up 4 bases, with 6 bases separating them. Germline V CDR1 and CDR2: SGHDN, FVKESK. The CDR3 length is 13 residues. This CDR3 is CASSQEATETQYF. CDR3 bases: TGTGCCAGCAGCCAAGAAGCCACAGAGACCCAGTACTTC.

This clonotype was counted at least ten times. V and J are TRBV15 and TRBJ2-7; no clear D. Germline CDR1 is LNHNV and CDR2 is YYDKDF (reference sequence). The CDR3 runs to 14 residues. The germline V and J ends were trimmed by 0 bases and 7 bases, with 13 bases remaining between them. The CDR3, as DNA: TGTGCCACCAGCAGAGATATGTCTGTTAAAGAGCAGTACTTC. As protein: CATSRDMSVKEQYF.

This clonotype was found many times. The CDR3 DNA reads as TGTGCCAGCAGAGACGACAGGGGGCCCTCCTACGAGCAGTACGTC. Protein product: CASRDDRGPSYEQYV. The chain is built from TRBV6-1 and TRBJ2-7; 10 positions agree with TRBD1. The CDR3 contains 15 residues. Germline-derived CDR1 and CDR2 are MNHNS and SASEGT. J was trimmed by 0 bases and V by 6 bases; bases with no gene match: 5.